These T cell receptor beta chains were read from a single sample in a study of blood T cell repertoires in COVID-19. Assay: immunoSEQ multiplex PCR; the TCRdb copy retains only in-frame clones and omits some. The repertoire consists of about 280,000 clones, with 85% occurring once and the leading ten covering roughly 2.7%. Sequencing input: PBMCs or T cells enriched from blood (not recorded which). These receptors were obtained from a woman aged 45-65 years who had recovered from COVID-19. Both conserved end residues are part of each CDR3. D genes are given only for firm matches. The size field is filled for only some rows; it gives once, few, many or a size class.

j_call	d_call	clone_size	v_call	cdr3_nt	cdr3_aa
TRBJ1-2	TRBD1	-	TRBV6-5	TGTGCCAGCAGCGGTCGGACAGGGGGCGTCGTCGGCTACACCTTC	CASSGRTGGVVGYTF
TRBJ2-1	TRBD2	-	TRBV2	TGTGCCAGCAGCGATGAGCGGGGGGGCCTCAATGAGCAGTTCTTC	CASSDERGGLNEQFF
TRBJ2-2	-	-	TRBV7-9	TGTGCCAGCAGCTTAGCGCTGGCAGGGGCCACCGGGGAGCTGTTTTTT	CASSLALAGATGELFF
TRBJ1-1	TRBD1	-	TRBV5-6	TGTGCCAGCAGCCTGAGACAGGGGGGGACTGAAGCTTTCTTT	CASSLRQGGTEAFF
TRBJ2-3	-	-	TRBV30	TGTGCCTGGAGTAAAGACTTTGAGACAGATACGCAGTATTTT	CAWSKDFETDTQYF
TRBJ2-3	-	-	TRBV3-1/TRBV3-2	TGTGCCAGCAGCCAAACAGGCCTGACAGATACGCAGTATTTT	CASSQTGLTDTQYF
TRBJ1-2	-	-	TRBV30	TGTGCCTGGAGTGTAATAAACTATGGCTACACCTTC	CAWSVINYGYTF
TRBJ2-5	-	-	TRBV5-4	TGTGCCAGCAAGGGCGGACAGAACAAAGAGACCCAGTACTTC	CASKGGQNKETQYF
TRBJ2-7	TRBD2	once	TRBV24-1	TGTGCCACCAGTGATTCGGCCGGGGGGTCCCACGAGCAGTACTTC	CATSDSAGGSHEQYF
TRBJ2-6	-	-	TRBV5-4	TGTGCCAGCAGTCCTAGCCAGTACTCTGGGGCCAACGTCCTGACTTTC	CASSPSQYSGANVLTF
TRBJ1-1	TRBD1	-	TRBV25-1	TGTGCCAGCAGTGAATTGGGGGACAGGGGTAACACTGAAGCTTTCTTT	CASSELGDRGNTEAFF
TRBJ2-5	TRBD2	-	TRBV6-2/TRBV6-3	TGTGCCAGCAGTACCTCGCCTTGGACTAGCGGGTTAGAGACCCAGTACTTC	CASSTSPWTSGLETQYF
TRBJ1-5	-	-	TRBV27	TGTGCCAGCAGTCTAAAACCCGAGATGAATCAGCCCCAGCATTTT	CASSLKPEMNQPQHF
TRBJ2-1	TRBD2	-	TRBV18	TGTGCCAGCTCACCAAGCGGGAGCGTAAATGAGCAGTTCTTC	CASSPSGSVNEQFF
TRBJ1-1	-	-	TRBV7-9	TGTTTGTGTCCGGGGAACACTGAAGCTTTCTTT	CLCPGNTEAFF
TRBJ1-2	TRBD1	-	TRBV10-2	TGCGCCAGCAACCCCAAGGGGGCGAACTATGGCTACACCTTC	CASNPKGANYGYTF
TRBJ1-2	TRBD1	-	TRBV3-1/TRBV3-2	TGTGCCAGCAGCCAAGAAACGAGCTACAGGGGTTTACGTGGCTACACCTTC	CASSQETSYRGLRGYTF
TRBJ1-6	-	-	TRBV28	TGTGCCAGCAGTTTTAAACCCGGGGATTCACCCCTCCACTTT	CASSFKPGDSPLHF
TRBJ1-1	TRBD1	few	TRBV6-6	TGTGCCAGCAGTCCCGGACAGGGGGCGTATCTGAACACTGAAGCTTTCTTT	CASSPGQGAYLNTEAFF
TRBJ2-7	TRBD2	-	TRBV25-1	TGTGCCAGCATGGGACTAGACGGGGGCGTAGGCTACGAGCAGTACTTC	CASMGLDGGVGYEQYF
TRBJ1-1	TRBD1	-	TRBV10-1	TGCGCCAGCAGCGCCGGGACAGTGAACACTGAAGCTTTCTTT	CASSAGTVNTEAFF
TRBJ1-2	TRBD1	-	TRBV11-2	TGTGCCAGCAGCAACGACAGGGAGCAAGGCTACACCTTC	CASSNDREQGYTF
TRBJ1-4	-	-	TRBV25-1	TGTGCCAGCAGTCAAGACGGTGGGGGACTGTATGAAAAACTGTTTTTT	CASSQDGGGLYEKLFF
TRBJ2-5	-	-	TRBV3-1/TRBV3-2	TGTGCCAGCAGCCCGACTAGACTTTCCCAAGAGACCCAGTACTTC	CASSPTRLSQETQYF
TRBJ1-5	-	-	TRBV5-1	TGCGCCAGCAGCTTATCGGACAGTAGCAATCAGCCCCAGCATTTT	CASSLSDSSNQPQHF
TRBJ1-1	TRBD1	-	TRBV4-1	TGCGCCAGCAGCCAATCGGGGACAGCTGGTACTGAAGCTTTCTTT	CASSQSGTAGTEAFF
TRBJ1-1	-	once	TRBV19	TGTGCCAGTAGTATCAGGGCTGAAGCTTTCTTT	CASSIRAEAFF
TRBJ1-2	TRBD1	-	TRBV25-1	TGTGCCAGCAGCGGGACAGGATATGGCTACACCTTC	CASSGTGYGYTF
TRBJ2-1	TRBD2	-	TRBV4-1	TGCGCCAGCAGCCATCTTACAGCGGGACTAGTAACAGCGGGGCAGTTCTTC	CASSHLTAGLVTAGQFF
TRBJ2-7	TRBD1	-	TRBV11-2	TGTGCCAGCAGCTTAATGGACAGGGGAGGCTCCTACGAGCAGTACTTC	CASSLMDRGGSYEQYF
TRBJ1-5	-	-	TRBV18	TGTGCCAGCTCACCAGGGGGCATGCCTCAGCCCCAGCATTTT	CASSPGGMPQPQHF